A selection of T cell receptor beta chains follows, all from one sample in a study of blood T cell repertoires in COVID-19. Sequencing was performed with immunoSEQ multiplex PCR; in TCRdb, only in-frame clones are kept and a portion is missing. The sample lists 150,000 to 200,000 clones, around 82% occurring once. Input material: peripheral blood. These receptors were collected from a woman in her thirties or forties with COVID-19, enrolled during active disease. The CDR3 runs from the conserved cysteine through the conserved F or W. The D gene is left open where the match is weak. Only part of the rows carry a size: once, few, many, or a class if the clone is expanded.

TRBD2 | . | TRBJ2-1 | TRBV7-8 | TGTGCCAGCAGCTTAGATTTAGCGGGAGGGCTGTTTTTCTTC | CASSLDLAGGLFFF
TRBD1 | . | TRBJ2-6 | TRBV9 | TGTGCCAGCAGCAAACAGACAGGGGCCTCTGGGGCCAACGTCCTGACTTTC | CASSKQTGASGANVLTF
. | . | TRBJ1-6 | TRBV4-1 | TGCGCCAGCAGCGCTCACGACAGGAGGTCCGATTCACCCCTCCACTTT | CASSAHDRRSDSPLHF
. | . | TRBJ2-2 | TRBV18 | TGTGCCAGCTCACCAAGAGACACCGGGGAGCTGTTTTTT | CASSPRDTGELFF
TRBD1 | many | TRBJ2-1 | TRBV5-1 | TGCGCCAGCAGCCCCCGGGACAGTATCTCGGAGCCCTACAATGAGCAGTTCTTC | CASSPRDSISEPYNEQFF
TRBD2 | . | TRBJ2-5 | TRBV5-1 | TGCGCCAGCAGCTCGGGACTAGCGGAAGAGACCCAGTACTTC | CASSSGLAEETQYF
. | . | TRBJ1-2 | TRBV5-4 | TGTGCCGGGGGCAGGGAATTAGATGGCTACACCTTC | CAGGRELDGYTF
TRBD1 | . | TRBJ1-2 | TRBV30 | TGTGCCTGGAGTCAAGTCAGGGGGCTCGGCTACACCTTC | CAWSQVRGLGYTF
. | . | TRBJ1-2 | TRBV15 | TGTGCCACCAGCAGAGCCCTGAGCGAGGGCTACACCTTC | CATSRALSEGYTF
. | . | TRBJ2-5 | TRBV6-5 | TGTGCCAGCAGTTACCTAGAGACCCAGTACTTC | CASSYLETQYF
. | . | TRBJ1-1 | TRBV29-1 | TGCAGCGTTGCAAAAATAGGAGGCACTGAAGCTTTCTTT | CSVAKIGGTEAFF
. | . | TRBJ2-3 | TRBV11-3 | TGTGCCAGCAGCTTAGACCTGGGGCCAACTGGCACAGATACGCAGTATTTT | CASSLDLGPTGTDTQYF
. | . | TRBJ1-2 | TRBV15 | TGTGCCACCAGCAGCTTGGGGGCAGCCAACTATGGCTACACCTTC | CATSSLGAANYGYTF
TRBD1 | many | TRBJ1-2 | TRBV4-1 | TGCGCCAGCAGCAGGACAGGGGAAATGGGGGGCTACACCTTC | CASSRTGEMGGYTF
. | . | TRBJ1-4 | TRBV15 | TGTGCCACCTCCGGGGGGGGGCTTGAAAAACTGTTTTTT | CATSGGGLEKLFF
. | few | TRBJ1-4 | TRBV9 | TGTGCCAGCAGCGTAGCAAATAATGAAAAACTGTTTTTT | CASSVANNEKLFF
TRBD1 | . | TRBJ1-2 | TRBV5-6 | TGTGCCAGCAACCGGGACAGGCGGAACTATGGCTACACCTTC | CASNRDRRNYGYTF
TRBD1 | . | TRBJ1-2 | TRBV18 | TGTGCCAGCTCACCGGGACAGGGCGGCTACACCTTC | CASSPGQGGYTF
. | . | TRBJ1-3 | TRBV12-3/TRBV12-4 | TGTGCCAGCAGTCCTCCTAATGGAAACACCATATATTTT | CASSPPNGNTIYF
. | . | TRBJ2-6 | TRBV6-1 | TGTGCCAGCAGTGAAGCAAGGACAGCACCTGGGGCCAACGTCCTGACTTTC | CASSEARTAPGANVLTF
TRBD2 | . | TRBJ2-3 | TRBV7-2 | TGTGCCAGCAGCAGCAAACGTAGCGGGTACACAGATACGCAGTATTTT | CASSSKRSGYTDTQYF
. | . | TRBJ2-3 | TRBV6-4 | TGTGCCACCGCCTACCTCACAGATACGCAGTATTTT | CATAYLTDTQYF
TRBD1 | few | TRBJ1-2 | TRBV25-1 | TGTGCCAGCAGGGACAGGCAGTCCTATGCTGGCTACACCTTC | CASRDRQSYAGYTF
. | . | TRBJ2-3 | TRBV6-1 | TGTGCCAGCAGTGGCCCGAGAACAGTCGTCAGCACAGATACGCAGTATTTT | CASSGPRTVVSTDTQYF
. | . | TRBJ1-1 | TRBV6-6 | TGTGCCAGCAGTTACGATGGACTGTTCACTGAAGCTTTCTTT | CASSYDGLFTEAFF
. | . | TRBJ2-1 | TRBV9 | TGTGCCAGCAGGGGTACAGATCCCTACAATGAGCAGTTCTTC | CASRGTDPYNEQFF
TRBD2 | . | TRBJ2-1 | TRBV2 | TGTGCCAGCAGTGAAGCGGGACTAGCGGGAATTGAGCAGTTCTTC | CASSEAGLAGIEQFF
. | . | TRBJ2-5 | TRBV10-3 | TGTGCCATCAGTGAGTCGACAGGAGAGACCCAGTACTTC | CAISESTGETQYF
TRBD2 | many | TRBJ2-2 | TRBV10-1 | TGCGCCAGCAGTCCAGCGGGGGAGAACACCGGGGAGCTGTTTTTT | CASSPAGENTGELFF